This T cell receptor beta chain was sequenced for a study of T cell responses to AZD1222 COVID-19 vaccine. This CDR3 has 13 residues. CDR1 and CDR2 (germline): MRHNA, SNTAGT. The V segment lost 5 bases and the J segment 10 bases; nucleotides outside the gene matches: 10. In regard to this clone: Its antigen is unknown.

Assay: immunoSEQ multiplex PCR; the TCRdb copy retains only in-frame clones and omits some. Of tens of thousands of clones listed, more than 75% are singletons. Findings and limits, study-wide: The breadth and depth of Spike-specific TCRs increased once two AZD1222 doses had been given. Across the whole spike, CD4 TCRs peaked at regions 160-218 and 743-854.

The genes are TRBV6-4 and TRBJ1-1; 7 nucleotides line up with TRBD1. The TCR was taken from an adult who received the AZD1222 COVID-19 vaccine. The sample consisted of peripheral blood, taken 28 days after the second AZD1222 dose. The CDR3 region has the DNA TGTGCCAGCAGTCAAGCCTCGACAGGGACAGCTTTCTTT. Protein sequence: CASSQASTGTAFF.